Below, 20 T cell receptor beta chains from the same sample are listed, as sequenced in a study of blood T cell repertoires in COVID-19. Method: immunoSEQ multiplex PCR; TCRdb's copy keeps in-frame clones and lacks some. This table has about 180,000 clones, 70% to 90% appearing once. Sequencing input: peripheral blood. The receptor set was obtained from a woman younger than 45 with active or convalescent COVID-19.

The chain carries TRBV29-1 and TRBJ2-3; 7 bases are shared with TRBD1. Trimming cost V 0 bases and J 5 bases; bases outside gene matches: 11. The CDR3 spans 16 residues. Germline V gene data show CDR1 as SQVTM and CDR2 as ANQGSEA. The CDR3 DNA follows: TGCAGCGTTGAAGACCGGGACAGAGGGCAGGGAGATACGCAGTATTTT. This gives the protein CSVEDRDRGQGDTQYF.

The DNA of the CDR3 is TGTGCCATCAGTTGGACAGGGGAAGACACTGAAGCTTTCTTT. Its translation is CAISWTGEDTEAFF. The chain is built from TRBV10-3 and TRBJ1-1; 9 nucleotides line up with TRBD1. Germline CDR1 reads ENHRY; CDR2 reads SYGVKD. This CDR3 is 14 amino acids long. V lost 5 bases to trimming and J lost 3 bases; unmatched junction nucleotides: 4.

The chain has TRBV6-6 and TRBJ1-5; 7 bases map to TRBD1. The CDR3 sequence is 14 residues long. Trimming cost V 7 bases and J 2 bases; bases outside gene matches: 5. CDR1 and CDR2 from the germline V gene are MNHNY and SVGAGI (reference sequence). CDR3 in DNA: TGTGCCAGCACCCGAGGACAGGGCAATCAGCCCCAGCATTTT. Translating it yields CASTRGQGNQPQHF.

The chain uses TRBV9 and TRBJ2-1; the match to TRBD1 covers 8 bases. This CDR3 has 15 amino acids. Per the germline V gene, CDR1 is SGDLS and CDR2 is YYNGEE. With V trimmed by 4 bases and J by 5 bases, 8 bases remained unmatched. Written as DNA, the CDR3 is TGTGCCAGCAGCATCCCGGACAGGGCCGACAATGAGCAGTTCTTC. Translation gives CASSIPDRADNEQFF.

The CDR3 loop is CASSGGTGYGYTF. Here the CDR3 DNA reads TGTGCCAGCAGTGGCGGGACAGGGTATGGCTACACCTTC. The chain carries TRBV12-3 or TRBV12-4 and TRBJ1-2; TRBD1 agrees at 9 bases. This CDR3 comprises 13 residues. Unmatched junction bases numbered 3, after V lost 5 bases and J lost 5 bases.

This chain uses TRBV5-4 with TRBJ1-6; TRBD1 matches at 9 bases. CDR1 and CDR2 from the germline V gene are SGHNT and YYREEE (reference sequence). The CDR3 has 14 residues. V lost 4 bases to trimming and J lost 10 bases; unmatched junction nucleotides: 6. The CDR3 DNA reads TGTGCCAGCAGCCGGGGACAGGGAGTCTCACCCCTCCACTTT. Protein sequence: CASSRGQGVSPLHF.

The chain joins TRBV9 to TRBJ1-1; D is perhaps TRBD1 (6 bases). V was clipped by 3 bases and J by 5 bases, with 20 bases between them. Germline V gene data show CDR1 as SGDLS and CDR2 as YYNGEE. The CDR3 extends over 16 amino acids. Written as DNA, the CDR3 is TGTGCCAGCAGCGGCGAAGGGCGGGGGCTAGAGACTGAAGCTTTCTTT. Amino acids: CASSGEGRGLETEAFF.

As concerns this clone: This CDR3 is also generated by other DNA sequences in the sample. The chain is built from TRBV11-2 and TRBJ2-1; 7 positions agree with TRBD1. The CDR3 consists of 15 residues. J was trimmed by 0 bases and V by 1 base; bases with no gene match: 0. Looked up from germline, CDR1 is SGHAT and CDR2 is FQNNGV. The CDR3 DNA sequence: TGTGCCAGCAGCTTAGCAGGGGGCTCCTACAATGAGCAGTTCTTC. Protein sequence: CASSLAGGSYNEQFF.

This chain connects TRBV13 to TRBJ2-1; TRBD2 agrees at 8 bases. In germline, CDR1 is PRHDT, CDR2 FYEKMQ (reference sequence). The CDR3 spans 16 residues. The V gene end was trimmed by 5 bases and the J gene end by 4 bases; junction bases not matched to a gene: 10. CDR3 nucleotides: TGTGCCAGCAGCCCTATCGTTCGGGAGGGTTACAATGAGCAGTTCTTC. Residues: CASSPIVREGYNEQFF. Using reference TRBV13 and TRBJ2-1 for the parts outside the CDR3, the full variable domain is AAGVIQSPRHLIKEKRETATLKCYPIPRHDTVYWYQQGPGQDPQFLISFYEKMQSDKGSIPDRFSAQQFSDYHSELNMSSLELGDSALYFCASSPIVREGYNEQFFGPGTRLTVL.

CDR3 amino acids: CASSLTPGLAGGPSETQYF. The CDR3 region has the DNA TGCGCCAGCAGCCTTACTCCGGGACTAGCGGGGGGGCCATCGGAGACCCAGTACTTC. The chain is built from TRBV5-1 and TRBJ2-5, with TRBD2 matching 16 bases. CDR1 SGHRS and CDR2 YFSETQ come from the germline V gene. J gave up 5 bases and V 4 bases, and 14 bases lay outside the gene matches. The CDR3 loop spans 19 amino acids.

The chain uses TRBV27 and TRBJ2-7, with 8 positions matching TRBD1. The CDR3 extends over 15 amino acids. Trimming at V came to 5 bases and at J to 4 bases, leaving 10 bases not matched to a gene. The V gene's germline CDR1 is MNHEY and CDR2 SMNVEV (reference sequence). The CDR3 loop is CASSLWGRGHYEQYF. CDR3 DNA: TGTGCCAGCAGTCTCTGGGGCAGGGGGCATTACGAGCAGTACTTC.

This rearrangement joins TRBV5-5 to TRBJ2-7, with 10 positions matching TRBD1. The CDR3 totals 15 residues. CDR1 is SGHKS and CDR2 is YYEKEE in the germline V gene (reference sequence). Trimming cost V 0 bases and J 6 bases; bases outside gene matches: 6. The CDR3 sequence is CASSLGTGGLSEQYF. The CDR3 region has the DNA TGTGCCAGCAGCTTGGGGACAGGGGGTTTGTCCGAGCAGTACTTC.

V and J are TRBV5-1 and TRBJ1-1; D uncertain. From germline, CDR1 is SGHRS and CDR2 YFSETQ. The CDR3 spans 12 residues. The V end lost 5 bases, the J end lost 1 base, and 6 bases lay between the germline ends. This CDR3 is CASRAENTEAFF. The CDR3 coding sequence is TGCGCCAGCAGGGCGGAGAACACTGAAGCTTTCTTT.

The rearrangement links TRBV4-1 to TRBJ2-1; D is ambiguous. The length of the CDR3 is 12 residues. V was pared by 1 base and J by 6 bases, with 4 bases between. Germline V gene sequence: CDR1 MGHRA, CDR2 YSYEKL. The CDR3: CASSQAFNEQFF. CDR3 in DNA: TGCGCCAGCAGCCAAGCTTTCAATGAGCAGTTCTTC.

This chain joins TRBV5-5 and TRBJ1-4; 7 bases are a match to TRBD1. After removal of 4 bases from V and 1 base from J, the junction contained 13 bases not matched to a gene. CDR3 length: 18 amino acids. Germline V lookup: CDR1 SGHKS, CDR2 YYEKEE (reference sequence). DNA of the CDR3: TGTGCCAGCAGCCGCGATCCTATGTACAGGGGAACTAATGAAAAACTGTTTTTT. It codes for CASSRDPMYRGTNEKLFF.

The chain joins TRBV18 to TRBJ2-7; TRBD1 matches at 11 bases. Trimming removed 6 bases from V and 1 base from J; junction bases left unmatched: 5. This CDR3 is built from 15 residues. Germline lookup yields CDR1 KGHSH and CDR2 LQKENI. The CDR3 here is CASSKGQGVSYEQYF. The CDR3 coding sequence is TGTGCCAGCTCTAAGGGACAGGGGGTTTCCTACGAGCAGTACTTC. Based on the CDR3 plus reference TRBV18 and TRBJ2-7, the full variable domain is NAGVMQNPRHLVRRRGQEARLRCSPMKGHSHVYWYRQLPEEGLKFMVYLQKENIIDESGMPKERFSAEFPKEGPSILRIQQVVRGDSAAYFCASSKGQGVSYEQYFGPGTRLTVT.

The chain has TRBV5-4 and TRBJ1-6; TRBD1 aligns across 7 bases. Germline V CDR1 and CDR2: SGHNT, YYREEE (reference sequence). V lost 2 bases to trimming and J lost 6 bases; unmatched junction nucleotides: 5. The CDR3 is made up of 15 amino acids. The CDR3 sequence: CASSLGGGGNSPLHF. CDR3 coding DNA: TGTGCCAGCAGCTTAGGAGGGGGCGGTAATTCACCCCTCCACTTT. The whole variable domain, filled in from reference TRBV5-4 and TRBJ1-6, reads ETGVTQSPTHLIKTRGQQVTLRCSSQSGHNTVSWYQQALGQGPQFIFQYYREEENGRGNFPPRFSGLQFPNYSSELNVNALELDDSALYLCASSLGGGGNSPLHFGNGTRLTVT.

The CDR3, as DNA: TGTGCCAGCAGTTCGCCGGGACAGGGGGCGCGAAATTCACCCCTCCACTTT. Protein sequence: CASSSPGQGARNSPLHF. This sequence joins TRBV27 and TRBJ1-6, with 12 bases fitting TRBD1. Trimming removed 4 bases from V and 7 bases from J; junction bases left unmatched: 8. The germline CDR1 and CDR2 sequences are MNHEY and SMNVEV (reference sequence). The length of the CDR3 is 17 residues.

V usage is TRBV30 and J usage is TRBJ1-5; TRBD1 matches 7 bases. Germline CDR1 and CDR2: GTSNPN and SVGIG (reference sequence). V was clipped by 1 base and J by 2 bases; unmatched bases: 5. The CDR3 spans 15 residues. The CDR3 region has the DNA TGTGCCTGGAGTGCCTTTGGACAGGGCAATCAGCCCCAGCATTTT. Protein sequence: CAWSAFGQGNQPQHF.

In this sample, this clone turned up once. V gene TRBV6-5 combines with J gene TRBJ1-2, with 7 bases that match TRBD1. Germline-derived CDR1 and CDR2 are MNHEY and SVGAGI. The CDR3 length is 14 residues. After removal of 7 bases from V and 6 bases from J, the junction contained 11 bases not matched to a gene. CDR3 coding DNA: TGTGCCAGCATCCCCACAGGGGCACCAAATGGCTACACCTTC. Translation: CASIPTGAPNGYTF.